This paragraph reports one T cell receptor (beta chain). The target of this receptor is not known. Per-nucleotide qualities are absent, and no much larger clonotype sits a single base away. The data originate from a study of beta chain features in type 1 diabetes (dated 2018 in TCRdb). In terms of the full investigation: Mean age, gender distribution, total cell number and subset yield did not differ between patients and healthy donors. Across all samples, around 99 million sorted cells were examined, and cell number per subset correlated strongly with RNA yield. The study compared TCRB repertoires of sorted circulating CD4+ T cell subsets between recently diagnosed type 1 diabetes patients and matched healthy donors. Regulatory and stem cell-like memory subsets were isolated from only 8 patients and roughly eight healthy donors, whereas naive and central memory subsets came from all 28 donors.

From each donor, a single peripheral blood sample of about 116 mL on average was drawn into heparinised tubes. A BD FACSAria II was used to sort naive, central memory, regulatory and stem cell-like memory CD4+ T cells with a panel that included CD45RO, CCR7, CD25, CD127, CD95 and CD27. All sorted populations exceeded 95% purity. Right away, PBMCs were isolated by Lymphoprep density gradient centrifugation and were stained directly, with no culture step. So that batch effects would be minimized, each experiment stained and sorted samples in pairs, pairing one healthy donor with one patient. The CDR3, cysteine through phenylalanine, is 16 amino acids long. Kept here is only the CDR3 DNA, which spans 48 bases and is read in frame from base 1. CDR1 SGHTA and CDR2 FQGNSA were looked up in the germline V gene. The trim is 5 bases for V and 0 bases for J, with a gap of 14 bases between the germline ends.

The paper as a whole reports these results and caveats: Shorter templates might be favored by PCR, yet because patient and control samples were amplified and corrected together, any such skew would affect both groups equally. Patients with type 1 diabetes made fewer insertions and deleted more nucleotides at VDJ recombination sites, implying thymic rearrangement abnormalities. In all four CD4+ subsets, TCRB CDR3 length was moderately but significantly shorter in type 1 diabetes patients. Because cDNA was sequenced instead of genomic DNA, highly expressing activated cells could be over-represented, though the groups showed no difference in activation or CD3 levels. Because the HLA sub-analyses included only small numbers of individuals, any influence of HLA type on TCRB rearrangement was left unresolved. Naive, central memory and regulatory TCRB repertoires appeared to be more similar among patients than among healthy donors.

All of the isolated RNA was reverse transcribed with the High Capacity cDNA Reverse Transcription Kit, so expressed TCRB transcripts were sequenced. Deep immunoSEQ sequencing was applied to naive, central memory and regulatory T cell samples, giving an average of approximately 4 million total reads per sample. Sorted cells were lysed in RLT buffer and RNA was extracted with DNase-treated RNeasy Micro or Mini kits, depending on cell number. Each cell subset was processed on its own to prevent cross-contamination, while patient and healthy donor samples were processed together. The immunoSEQ multiplex PCR was used to amplify TCRB sequences from cDNA, generating 87-bp fragments that spanned the CDR3 region. The amplicons were sequenced using the Illumina HiSeq platform. The study's processing was this. PCR bias was computationally corrected using synthetic template baselines, reads within Hamming distance 2 were collapsed, and singletons that could not be merged were discarded. By aligning reads against IMGT, V, D and J genes, CDR3 length, and insertions or deletions at six rearrangement sites were assigned. Clonotype counts were normalized to sorted cell number within each subset before computing true diversity and Gini coefficients with the tcR R package. The overlap coefficient, calculated on TCRB nucleotide sequences, was used to measure repertoire sharing. As a proxy for the pre-selection repertoire, out-of-frame TCRB sequences from naive cells were analyzed. Imported from immuneACCESS, the table was reduced by TCRdb to in-frame sequences with V and J called. These copies leave out some clones; in studies compared against another copy, an unresolved V gene accounts for under half, and the cause of the remainder is not known. The V and J calls and the clone size are those of that table, but D and trimming were determined from the DNA. Present in this sample are around 310,000 clones, roughly 13% of which were seen just once. The ten top clones hold about 0.016% of the sample.

This chain joins TRBV7-2 to TRBJ1-3; tentative D gene TRBD1, with 6 bases matching. This sequence originates from a woman under 30 with type 1 diabetes. The sequenced material came from naive CD4+ T cells from blood. Explained via the paper, the cell subset or site label denotes: true naive CD4+ T cells. The DNA sequence is TGTGCCAGCAGCGGGTTAACAGGGAACTCTGGAAACACCATATATTTT. This codes for CASSGLTGNSGNTIYF.